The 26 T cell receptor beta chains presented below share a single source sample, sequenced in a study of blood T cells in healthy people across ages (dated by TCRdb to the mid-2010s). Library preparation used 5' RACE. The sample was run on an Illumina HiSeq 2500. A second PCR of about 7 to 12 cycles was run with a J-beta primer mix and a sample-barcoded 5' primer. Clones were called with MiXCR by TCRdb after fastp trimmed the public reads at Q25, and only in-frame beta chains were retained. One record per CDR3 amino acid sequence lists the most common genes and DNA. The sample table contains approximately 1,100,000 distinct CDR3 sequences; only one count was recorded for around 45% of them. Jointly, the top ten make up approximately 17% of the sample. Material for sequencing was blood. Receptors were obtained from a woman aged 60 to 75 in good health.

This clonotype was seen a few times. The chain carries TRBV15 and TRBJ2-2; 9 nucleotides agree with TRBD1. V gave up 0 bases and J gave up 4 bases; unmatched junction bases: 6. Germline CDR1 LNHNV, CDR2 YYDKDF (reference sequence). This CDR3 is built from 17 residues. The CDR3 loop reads CATSRDWDRAVTGELFF. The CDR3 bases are TGTGCCACCAGCAGAGATTGGGACAGGGCCGTCACCGGGGAGCTGTTTTTT.

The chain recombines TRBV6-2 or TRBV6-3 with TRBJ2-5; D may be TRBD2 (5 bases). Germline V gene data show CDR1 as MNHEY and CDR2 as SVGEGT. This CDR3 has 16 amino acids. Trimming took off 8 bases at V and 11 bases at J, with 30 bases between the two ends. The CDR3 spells CASGEGRRRIYNEQYF. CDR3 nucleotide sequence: TGTGCCAGCGGGGAAGGGCGGAGGAGGATCTACAATGAGCAGTACTTC.

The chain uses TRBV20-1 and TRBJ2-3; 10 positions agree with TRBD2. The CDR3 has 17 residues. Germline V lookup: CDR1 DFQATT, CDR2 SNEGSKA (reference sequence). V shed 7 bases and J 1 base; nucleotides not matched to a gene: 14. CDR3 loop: CSVEGLLAGGGTDTQYF. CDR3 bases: TGCAGTGTCGAGGGTCTATTAGCGGGAGGAGGCACAGATACGCAGTATTTT.

CDR3 loop: CASRPTGTSRDNEQFF. CDR3 in DNA: TGTGCCAGCAGACCAACCGGGACTAGCAGAGACAATGAGCAGTTCTTC. The V and J genes are TRBV7-8 and TRBJ2-1; TRBD2 agrees at 9 bases. Trimming took 6 bases from V and 5 from J; bases not matched to a gene: 11. Germline CDR1 and CDR2: SGHVS and FQNEAQ. This CDR3 contains 16 residues.

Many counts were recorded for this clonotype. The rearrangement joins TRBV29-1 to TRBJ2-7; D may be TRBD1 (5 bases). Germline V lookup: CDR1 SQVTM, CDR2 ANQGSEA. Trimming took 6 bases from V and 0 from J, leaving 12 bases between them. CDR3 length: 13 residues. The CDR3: CSVSPTGSYEQYF. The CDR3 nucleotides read TGCAGCGTCAGCCCAACAGGCTCCTACGAGCAGTACTTC.

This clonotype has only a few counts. Here the CDR3 DNA reads TGTGCCAGCAGTGAAAGACCCCGACTAGCGAGACAGGAGACCCAGTACTTC. It translates to CASSERPRLARQETQYF. This chain joins TRBV6-1 and TRBJ2-5; 8 nucleotides agree with TRBD2. V gave up 2 bases and J gave up 5 bases; unmatched junction bases: 13. CDR3 length: 17 residues. From germline, CDR1 is MNHNS and CDR2 SASEGT.

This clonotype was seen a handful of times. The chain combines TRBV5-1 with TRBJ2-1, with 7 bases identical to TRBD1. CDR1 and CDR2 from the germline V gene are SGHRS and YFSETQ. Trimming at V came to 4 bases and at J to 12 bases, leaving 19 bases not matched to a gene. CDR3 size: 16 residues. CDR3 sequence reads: CASSRTGVSGRTWQFF. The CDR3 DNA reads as TGCGCCAGCAGCAGAACAGGGGTTTCGGGACGGACATGGCAGTTCTTC.

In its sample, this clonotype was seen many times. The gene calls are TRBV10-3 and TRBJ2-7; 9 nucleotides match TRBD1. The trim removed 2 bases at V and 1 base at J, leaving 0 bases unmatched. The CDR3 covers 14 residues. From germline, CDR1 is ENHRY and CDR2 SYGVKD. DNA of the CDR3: TGTGCCATCAGTGAGGACAGGGGGTCCTACGAGCAGTACTTC. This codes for CAISEDRGSYEQYF.

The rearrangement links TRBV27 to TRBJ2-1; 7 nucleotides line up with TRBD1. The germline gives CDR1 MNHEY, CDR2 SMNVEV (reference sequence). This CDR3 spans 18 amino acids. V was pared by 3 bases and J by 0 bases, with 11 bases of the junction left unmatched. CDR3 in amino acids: CASSLRPQGVSSYNEQFF. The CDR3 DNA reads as TGTGCCAGCAGTTTGCGCCCCCAGGGGGTCAGCTCCTACAATGAGCAGTTCTTC.

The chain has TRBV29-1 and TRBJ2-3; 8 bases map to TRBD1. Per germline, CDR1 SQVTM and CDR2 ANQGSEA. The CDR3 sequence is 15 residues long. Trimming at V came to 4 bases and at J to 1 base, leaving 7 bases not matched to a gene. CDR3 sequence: CSVGVKGQGTDTQYF. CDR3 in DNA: TGCAGCGTTGGGGTGAAGGGACAGGGCACAGATACGCAGTATTTT.

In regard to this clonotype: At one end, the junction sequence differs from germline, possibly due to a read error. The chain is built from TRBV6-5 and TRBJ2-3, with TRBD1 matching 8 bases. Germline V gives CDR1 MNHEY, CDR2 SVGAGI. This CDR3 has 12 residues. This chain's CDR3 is CASSRQGNTRYF. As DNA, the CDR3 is TGTGCCAGCAGCAGACAGGGGAATACGCGGTATTTT.

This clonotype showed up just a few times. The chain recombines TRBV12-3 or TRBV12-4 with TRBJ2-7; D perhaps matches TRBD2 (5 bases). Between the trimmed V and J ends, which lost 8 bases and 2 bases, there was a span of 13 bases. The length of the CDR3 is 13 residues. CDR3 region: CASCLAHTYEQYF. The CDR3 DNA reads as TGTGCCAGCTGTCTAGCTCATACCTACGAGCAGTACTTC.

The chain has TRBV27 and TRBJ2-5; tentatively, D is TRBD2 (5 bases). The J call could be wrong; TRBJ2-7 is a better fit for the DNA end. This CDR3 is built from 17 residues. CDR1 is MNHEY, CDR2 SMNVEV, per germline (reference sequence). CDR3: CASSLRRAAQRTYEQYF. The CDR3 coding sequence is TGTGCCAGCAGTTTAAGGAGAGCGGCTCAAAGAACCTACGAGCAGTACTTC.

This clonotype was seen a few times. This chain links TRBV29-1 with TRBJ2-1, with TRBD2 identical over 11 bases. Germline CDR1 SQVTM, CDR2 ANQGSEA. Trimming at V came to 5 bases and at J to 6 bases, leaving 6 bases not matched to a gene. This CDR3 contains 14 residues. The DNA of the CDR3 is TGCAGCGTTTCCGCCGGGACTAGCGGCAATGAGCAGTTCTTC. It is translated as CSVSAGTSGNEQFF.

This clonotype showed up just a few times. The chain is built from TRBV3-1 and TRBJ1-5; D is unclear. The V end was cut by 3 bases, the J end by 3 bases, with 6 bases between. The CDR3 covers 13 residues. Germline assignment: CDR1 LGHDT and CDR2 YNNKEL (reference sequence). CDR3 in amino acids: CASSQDNNQPQHF. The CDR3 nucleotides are TGTGCCAGCAGCCAGGATAACAATCAGCCCCAGCATTTT.

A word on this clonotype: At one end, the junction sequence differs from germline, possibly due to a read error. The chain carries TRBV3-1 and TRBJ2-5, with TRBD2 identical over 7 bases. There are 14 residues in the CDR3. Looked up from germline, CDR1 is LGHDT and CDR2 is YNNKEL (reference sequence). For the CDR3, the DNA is TGTGCCAGCAGCTTAGCGGGTGTACAAGGGACCCAGTACTTC. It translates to CASSLAGVQGTQYF.

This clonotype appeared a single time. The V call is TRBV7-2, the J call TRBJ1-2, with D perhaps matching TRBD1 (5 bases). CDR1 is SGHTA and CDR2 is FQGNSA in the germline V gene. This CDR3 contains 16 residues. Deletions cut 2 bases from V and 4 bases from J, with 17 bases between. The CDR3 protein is CASSLSRGTAVYGYTF. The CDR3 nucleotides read TGTGCCAGCAGCTTATCCCGGGGGACGGCGGTCTATGGCTACACCTTC.

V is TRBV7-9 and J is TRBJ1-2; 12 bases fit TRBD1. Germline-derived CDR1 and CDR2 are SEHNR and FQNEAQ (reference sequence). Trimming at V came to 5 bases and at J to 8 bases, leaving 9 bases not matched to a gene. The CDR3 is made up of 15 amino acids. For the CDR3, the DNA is TGTGCCAGCAGCCCGCCGGGACAGGGGGCGGGCGGCTACACCTTC. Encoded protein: CASSPPGQGAGGYTF. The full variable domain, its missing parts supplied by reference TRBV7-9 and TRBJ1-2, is DTGVSQNPRHKITKRGQNVTFRCDPISEHNRLYWYRQTLGQGPEFLTYFQNEAQLEKSRLLSDRFSAERPKGSFSTLEIQRTEQGDSAMYLCASSPPGQGAGGYTFGSGTRLTVV.

The CDR3 DNA reads TGTGCCAGCAGCTTAGGAGGTACACGGCGGGAGTACCTCAATGAGCAGTTCTTC. This encodes CASSLGGTRREYLNEQFF. This chain joins TRBV7-8 and TRBJ2-1; 7 nucleotides align to TRBD2. This CDR3 spans 18 amino acids. With V trimmed by 1 base and J by 6 bases, 15 bases remained unmatched. Per the germline V gene, CDR1 is SGHVS and CDR2 is FQNEAQ.

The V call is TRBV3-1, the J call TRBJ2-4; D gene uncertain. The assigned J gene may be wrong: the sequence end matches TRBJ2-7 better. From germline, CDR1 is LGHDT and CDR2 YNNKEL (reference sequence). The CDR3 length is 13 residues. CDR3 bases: TGTGCCAGCAGCCAAGCCTCTGGTACCGAGCAGTACTTC. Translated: CASSQASGTEQYF.

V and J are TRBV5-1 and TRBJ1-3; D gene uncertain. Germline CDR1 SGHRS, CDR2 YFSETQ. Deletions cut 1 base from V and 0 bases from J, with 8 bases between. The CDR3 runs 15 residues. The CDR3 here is CASSLMESSGNTIYF. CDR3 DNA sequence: TGCGCCAGCAGCTTGATGGAGTCCTCTGGAAACACCATATATTTT.

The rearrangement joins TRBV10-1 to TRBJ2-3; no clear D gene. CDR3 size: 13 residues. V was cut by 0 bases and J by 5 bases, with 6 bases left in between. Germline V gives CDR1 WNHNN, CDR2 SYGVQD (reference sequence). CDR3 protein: CASSESPIDTQYF. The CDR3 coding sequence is TGCGCCAGCAGTGAGTCCCCAATAGATACGCAGTATTTT.

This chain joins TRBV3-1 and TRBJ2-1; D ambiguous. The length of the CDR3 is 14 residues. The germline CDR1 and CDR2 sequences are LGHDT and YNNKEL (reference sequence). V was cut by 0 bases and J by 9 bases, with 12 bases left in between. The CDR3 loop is CASSQDLWVSEQFF. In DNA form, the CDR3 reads TGTGCCAGCAGCCAAGATCTATGGGTCAGTGAGCAGTTCTTC.

CDR3 sequence: CAINDLGFEQFF. CDR3 DNA: TGTGCCATCAATGATCTTGGGTTTGAGCAGTTCTTC. The chain combines TRBV10-3 with TRBJ2-1; D is ambiguous. CDR1 is ENHRY, CDR2 SYGVKD, per germline. V was cut by 7 bases and J by 9 bases, with 13 bases left in between. The CDR3 spans 12 residues.

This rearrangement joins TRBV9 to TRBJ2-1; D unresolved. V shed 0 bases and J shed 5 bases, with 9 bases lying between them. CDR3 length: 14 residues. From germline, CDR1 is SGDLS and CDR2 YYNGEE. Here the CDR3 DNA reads TGTGCCAGCAGCGTAGATCAACTTAACAATGAGCAGTTCTTC. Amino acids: CASSVDQLNNEQFF.

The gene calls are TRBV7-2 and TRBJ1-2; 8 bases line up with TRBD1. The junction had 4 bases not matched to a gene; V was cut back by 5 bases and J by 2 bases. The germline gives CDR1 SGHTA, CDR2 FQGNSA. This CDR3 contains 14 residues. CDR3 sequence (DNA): TGTGCCAGCAGCAAGGACAGGGTAAACTATGGCTACACCTTC. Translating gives CASSKDRVNYGYTF.